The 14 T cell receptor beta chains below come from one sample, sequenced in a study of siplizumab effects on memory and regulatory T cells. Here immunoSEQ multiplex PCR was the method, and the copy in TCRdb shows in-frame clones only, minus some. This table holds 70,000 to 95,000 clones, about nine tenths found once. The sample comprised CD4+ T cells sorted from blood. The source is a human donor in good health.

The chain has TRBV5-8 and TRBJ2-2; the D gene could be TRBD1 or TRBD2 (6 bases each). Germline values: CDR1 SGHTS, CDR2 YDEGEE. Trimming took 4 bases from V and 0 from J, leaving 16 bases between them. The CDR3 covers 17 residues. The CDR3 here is CASSPGRGRSNTGELFF. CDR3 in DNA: TGTGCCAGCAGCCCCGGCCGGGGGCGCTCGAACACCGGGGAGCTGTTTTTT.

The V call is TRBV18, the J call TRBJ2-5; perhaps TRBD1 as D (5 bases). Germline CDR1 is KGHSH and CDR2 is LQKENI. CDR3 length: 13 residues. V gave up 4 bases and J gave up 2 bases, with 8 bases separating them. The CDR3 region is CASSLDRQETQYF. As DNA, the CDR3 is TGTGCCAGCTCACTCGACAGACAAGAGACCCAGTACTTC.

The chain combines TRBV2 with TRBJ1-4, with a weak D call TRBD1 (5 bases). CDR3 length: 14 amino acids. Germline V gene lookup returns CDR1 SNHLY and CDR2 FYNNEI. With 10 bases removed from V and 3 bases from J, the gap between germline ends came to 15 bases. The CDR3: CATRDSRSNEKLFF. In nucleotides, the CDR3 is TGTGCCACCCGTGACAGCAGATCTAATGAAAAACTGTTTTTT.

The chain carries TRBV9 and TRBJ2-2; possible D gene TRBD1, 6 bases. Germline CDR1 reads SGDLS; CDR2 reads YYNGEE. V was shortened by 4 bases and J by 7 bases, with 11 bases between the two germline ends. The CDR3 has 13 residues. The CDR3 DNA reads TGTGCCAGCAGCCCGGACAGTTACGGGGAGCTGTTTTTT. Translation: CASSPDSYGELFF.

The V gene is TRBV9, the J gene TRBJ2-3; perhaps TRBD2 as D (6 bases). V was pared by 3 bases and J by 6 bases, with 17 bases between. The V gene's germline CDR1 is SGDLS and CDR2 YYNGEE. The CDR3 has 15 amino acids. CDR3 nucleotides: TGTGCCAGCAGCGGGGCGGGAATAACCCCGGATACGCAGTATTTT. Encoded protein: CASSGAGITPDTQYF.

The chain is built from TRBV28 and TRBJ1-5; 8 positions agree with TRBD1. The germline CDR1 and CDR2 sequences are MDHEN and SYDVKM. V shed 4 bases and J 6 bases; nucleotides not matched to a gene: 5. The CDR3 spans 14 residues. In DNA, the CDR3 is TGTGCCAGCAGTTCCGGGACAGGTGCTCAGCCCCAGCATTTT. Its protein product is CASSSGTGAQPQHF.

The DNA of the CDR3 is TGCGCCAGCAGCCAACAGGGGGGAGTAAATGAGCAGTTCTTC. Protein: CASSQQGGVNEQFF. The rearrangement joins TRBV5-1 to TRBJ2-1; TRBD1 agrees at 8 bases. This CDR3 spans 14 amino acids. Germline V gene data show CDR1 as SGHRS and CDR2 as YFSETQ. J lost 7 bases, V lost 4 bases, and 7 bases had no gene match.

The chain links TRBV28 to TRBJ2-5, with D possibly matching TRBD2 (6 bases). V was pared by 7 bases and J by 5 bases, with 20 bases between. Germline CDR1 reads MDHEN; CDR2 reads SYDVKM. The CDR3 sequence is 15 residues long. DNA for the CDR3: TGTGCCAGCACCCCCGGGGACGGGAGATTGGAGACCCAGTACTTC. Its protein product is CASTPGDGRLETQYF.

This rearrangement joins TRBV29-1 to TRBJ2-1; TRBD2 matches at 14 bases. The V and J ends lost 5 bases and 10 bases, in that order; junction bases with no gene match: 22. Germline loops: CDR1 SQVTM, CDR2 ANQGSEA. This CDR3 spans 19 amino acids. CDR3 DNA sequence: TGCAGCGTTCTACTACAACGGACTAGCGGGAGGCCTCGGCTCTGGGAGCAGTTCTTC. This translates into CSVLLQRTSGRPRLWEQFF.

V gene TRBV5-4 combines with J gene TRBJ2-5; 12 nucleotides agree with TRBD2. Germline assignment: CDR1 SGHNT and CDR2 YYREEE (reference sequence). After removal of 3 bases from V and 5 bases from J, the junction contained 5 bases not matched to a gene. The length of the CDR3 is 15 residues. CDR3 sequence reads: CASSSTSGSLETQYF. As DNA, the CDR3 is TGTGCCAGCAGCTCGACTAGCGGGAGTTTGGAGACCCAGTACTTC.

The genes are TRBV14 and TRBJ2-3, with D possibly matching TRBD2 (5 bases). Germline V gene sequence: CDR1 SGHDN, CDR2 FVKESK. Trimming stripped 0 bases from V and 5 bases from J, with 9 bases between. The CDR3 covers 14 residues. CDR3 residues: CASSQEHRGDTQYF. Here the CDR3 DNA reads TGTGCCAGCAGCCAAGAGCATCGGGGAGATACGCAGTATTTT.

Here the CDR3 reads CASSLKGTYEQYF. CDR3 coding DNA: TGTGCCAGCAGCTTAAAGGGGACCTACGAGCAGTACTTC. The chain recombines TRBV5-5 with TRBJ2-7; tentative D call: TRBD1 (5 bases). The CDR3 sequence is 13 residues long. Trimming removed 2 bases from V and 2 bases from J, with 8 bases in between. Germline V gives CDR1 SGHKS, CDR2 YYEKEE (reference sequence).

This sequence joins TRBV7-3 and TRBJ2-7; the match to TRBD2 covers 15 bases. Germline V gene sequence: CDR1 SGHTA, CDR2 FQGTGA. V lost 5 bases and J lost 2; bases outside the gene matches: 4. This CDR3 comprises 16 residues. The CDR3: CASSAGLAGGTYEQYF. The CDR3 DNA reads TGTGCCAGCAGCGCAGGACTAGCGGGAGGGACCTACGAGCAGTACTTC.

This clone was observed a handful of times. The CDR3 coding sequence is TGTGCCTGGGGCCGGGACATGCAAGCTTTCTTT. As protein: CAWGRDMQAFF. V and J are TRBV30 and TRBJ1-1, with D tentatively TRBD1 (6 bases). V was clipped by 5 bases and J by 9 bases, with 13 bases between them. Germline CDR1 GTSNPN, CDR2 SVGIG (reference sequence). The length of the CDR3 is 11 residues. The full variable domain, its missing parts supplied by reference TRBV30 and TRBJ1-1, is SQTIHQWPATLVQPVGSPLSLECTVEGTSNPNLYWYRQAAGRGLQLLFYSVGIGQISSEVPQNLSASRPQDRQFILSSKKLLLSDSGFYLCAWGRDMQAFFGQGTRLTVV.